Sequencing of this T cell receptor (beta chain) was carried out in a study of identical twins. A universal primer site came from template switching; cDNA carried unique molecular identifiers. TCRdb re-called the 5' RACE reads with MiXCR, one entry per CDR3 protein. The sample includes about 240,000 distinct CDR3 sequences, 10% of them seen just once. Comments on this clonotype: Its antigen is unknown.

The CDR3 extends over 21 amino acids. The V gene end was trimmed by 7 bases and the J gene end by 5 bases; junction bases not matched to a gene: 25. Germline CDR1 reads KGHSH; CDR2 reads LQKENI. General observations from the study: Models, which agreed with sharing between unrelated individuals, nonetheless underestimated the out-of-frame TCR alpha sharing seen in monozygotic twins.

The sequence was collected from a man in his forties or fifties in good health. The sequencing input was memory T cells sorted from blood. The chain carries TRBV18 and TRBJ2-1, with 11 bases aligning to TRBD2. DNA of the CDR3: TGTGCCAGCTTGGGACAGCAAACGGGACTAGCGGCCCCCGCTACGAACAATGAGCAGTTCTTC. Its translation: CASLGQQTGLAAPATNNEQFF.